The rows below give T cell receptor beta chains drawn from one sample of a study of identical twins. TCRdb redid the calling of the 5' RACE reads with MiXCR, one entry per CDR3 protein. The table includes about 530,000 distinct CDR3 sequences, 20% to 25% detected once. These sequences were also reported in another study, on yellow fever vaccine responses in identical twins.

The material sequenced was CD4+ T cells sorted from blood. These receptors were taken from a woman younger than 35 in good health. The CDR3 runs from the conserved cysteine through the conserved F or W. A D gene is named only where the DNA matches it firmly. Clone sizes are given selectively: once, few, many, or a class where the clone is expanded.

j_call | v_call | clone_size | d_call | cdr3_aa | cdr3_nt
TRBJ2-2 | TRBV12-3/TRBV12-4 | few | - | CASSRRATGELFF | TGTGCCAGCAGTCGACGGGCCACCGGGGAGCTGTTTTTT
TRBJ2-3 | TRBV2 | few | - | CASSEVGLRDTQYF | TGTGCCAGCAGTGAAGTCGGTCTTAGAGATACGCAGTATTTT
TRBJ2-7 | TRBV7-9 | - | TRBD1 | CASSLATGTGAEQYF | TGTGCCAGCAGCTTAGCGACCGGGACAGGTGCCGAGCAGTACTTC
TRBJ2-6 | TRBV7-6 | - | - | CASSLVAVGGANVLTF | TGTGCCAGCAGCTTAGTAGCGGTCGGTGGGGCCAACGTCCTGACTTTC
TRBJ1-5 | TRBV5-5 | many | TRBD1 | CASSLGQGSQPQHF | TGTGCCAGCAGTTTGGGACAGGGAAGTCAGCCCCAGCATTTT
TRBJ2-1 | TRBV5-1 | few | TRBD2 | CASSLGRTSGSSYNEQFF | TGCGCCAGCAGCTTGGGGAGGACTAGCGGGAGCTCCTACAATGAGCAGTTCTTC
TRBJ1-1 | TRBV10-2 | - | - | CVTEEAPNTEAFF | TGCGTCACGGAGGAGGCCCCGAACACTGAAGCTTTCTTT
TRBJ2-1 | TRBV18 | once | - | CASSHPGLANEQFF | TGTGCCAGCTCACATCCCGGCCTAGCCAATGAGCAGTTCTTC
TRBJ2-7 | TRBV12-3/TRBV12-4 | - | - | CASSPRGAGAYEQYF | TGTGCCAGCAGTCCCAGGGGGGCGGGAGCATACGAGCAGTACTTC
TRBJ2-2 | TRBV18 | - | - | CASSPRTVNTGELFF | TGTGCCAGCTCACCAAGGACAGTGAACACCGGGGAGCTGTTTTTT
TRBJ2-1 | TRBV20-1 | - | - | CSASGSVENEQFF | TGCAGTGCTAGCGGTTCGGTGGAGAATGAGCAGTTCTTC
TRBJ2-5 | TRBV11-2 | few | - | CASTGGIQETQYF | TGTGCCAGCACCGGGGGAATCCAAGAGACCCAGTACTTC
TRBJ2-3 | TRBV20-1 | - | TRBD2 | CSARLQRGLDTQYF | TGCAGTGCTAGACTACAGCGGGGCCTAGATACGCAGTATTTT
TRBJ2-1 | TRBV7-9 | few | TRBD2 | CASSQGTSGNNEQFF | TGTGCCAGCAGCCAAGGGACTAGCGGGAATAATGAGCAGTTCTTC
TRBJ2-2 | TRBV29-1 | few | - | CSVHVTGELFF | TGCAGCGTACATGTCACCGGGGAGCTGTTTTTT
TRBJ1-2 | TRBV5-1 | - | - | CASSLGQGLIYGYTF | TGCGCCAGCAGCTTGGGGCAGGGGCTGATCTATGGCTACACCTTC
TRBJ2-2 | TRBV9 | many | TRBD2 | CASSVTSGTGELFF | TGTGCCAGCAGCGTTACTAGCGGGACCGGGGAGCTGTTTTTT
TRBJ2-1 | TRBV7-2 | many | - | CASSLVRESEQFF | TGTGCCAGCAGCTTAGTCCGGGAGAGTGAGCAGTTCTTC
TRBJ2-1 | TRBV21-1 | few | - | CASRGQGADEQFF | TGTGCCAGCAGGGGACAGGGGGCCGATGAGCAGTTCTTC
TRBJ2-5 | TRBV4-1 | - | TRBD1 | CASSHSTGGETQYF | TGCGCCAGCAGCCACTCGACAGGGGGAGAGACCCAGTACTTC
TRBJ2-2 | TRBV5-1 | - | TRBD1 | CASSLSTGITGELFF | TGCGCCAGCAGCTTGTCGACAGGGATCACCGGGGAGCTGTTTTTT
TRBJ2-5 | TRBV12-3/TRBV12-4 | - | - | CASSFIQGQETQYF | TGTGCCAGCAGTTTCATTCAGGGCCAAGAGACCCAGTACTTC